This T cell receptor (beta chain) was retrieved from a study of blood T cell repertoires in COVID-19. Germline V lookup: CDR1 SGHKS, CDR2 YYEKEE (reference sequence). This CDR3 has 16 amino acids. The ends were cut back, 4 bases at V and 8 bases at J, with 24 bases in the middle. The repertoire was sequenced with immunoSEQ multiplex PCR; TCRdb's copy has only in-frame clones and lacks some. The sample has about 250,000 clones; around 82% are singletons. Participant-given clinical history determined each cohort assignment. Within the 2 weeks before study entry, each person in the exposed group met a COVID-19 case.

V and J are TRBV5-5 and TRBJ1-2; weak D call: TRBD1 (5 bases). The sequencing sample was made of PBMCs or T cells enriched from blood (not recorded which). The receptor was isolated from a woman aged 40 to 50 who had been exposed to COVID-19. CDR3 bases: TGTGCCAGCAGCCCCTATGGGGGGTTTCAGCTATTAGGCTACACCTTC. This codes for CASSPYGGFQLLGYTF.